The clone carrying this T cell receptor beta chain was counted a few times. The antigen is undetermined. The entry originates in a study of blood T cells in healthy people across ages. Study-wide results and caveats: Diversity was estimated from one million T cells, and these estimates were considered underestimates.

Using a J-beta primer mix together with a sample-barcoded 5' primer, a second PCR was run for about 6 to 12 cycles. MiXCR, applied by TCRdb to the 5' RACE reads, yields one record per CDR3 protein. This table holds about 970,000 distinct CDR3 sequences, about 51% found once. Trimming removed 3 bases at V and 8 bases at J, with 11 bases between. Germline CDR1 is MNHNS and CDR2 is SASEGT. The CDR3 totals 13 residues. The source material was blood. This sequence joins TRBV6-1 and TRBJ2-4; perhaps TRBD2 as D (5 bases). The TCR was taken from a woman in her sixties or seventies in good health. CDR3 amino acids: CASSDRLSYIQYF. The CDR3 nucleotides are TGTGCCAGCAGTGATCGACTATCATACATTCAGTACTTC.